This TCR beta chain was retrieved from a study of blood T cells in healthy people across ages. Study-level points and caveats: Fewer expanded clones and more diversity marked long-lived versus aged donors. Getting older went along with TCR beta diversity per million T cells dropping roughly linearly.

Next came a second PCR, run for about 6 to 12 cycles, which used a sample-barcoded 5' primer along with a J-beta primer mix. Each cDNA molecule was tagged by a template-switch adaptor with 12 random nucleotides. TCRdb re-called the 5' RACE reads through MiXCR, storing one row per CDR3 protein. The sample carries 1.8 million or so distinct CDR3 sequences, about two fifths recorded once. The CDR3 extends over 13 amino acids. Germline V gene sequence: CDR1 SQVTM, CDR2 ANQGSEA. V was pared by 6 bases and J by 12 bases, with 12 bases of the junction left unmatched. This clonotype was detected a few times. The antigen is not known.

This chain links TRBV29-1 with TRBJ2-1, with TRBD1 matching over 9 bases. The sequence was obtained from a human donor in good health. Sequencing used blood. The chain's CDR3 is CSVQVVGQGVQFF. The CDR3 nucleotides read TGCAGCGTCCAAGTTGTGGGACAGGGAGTGCAGTTCTTC.